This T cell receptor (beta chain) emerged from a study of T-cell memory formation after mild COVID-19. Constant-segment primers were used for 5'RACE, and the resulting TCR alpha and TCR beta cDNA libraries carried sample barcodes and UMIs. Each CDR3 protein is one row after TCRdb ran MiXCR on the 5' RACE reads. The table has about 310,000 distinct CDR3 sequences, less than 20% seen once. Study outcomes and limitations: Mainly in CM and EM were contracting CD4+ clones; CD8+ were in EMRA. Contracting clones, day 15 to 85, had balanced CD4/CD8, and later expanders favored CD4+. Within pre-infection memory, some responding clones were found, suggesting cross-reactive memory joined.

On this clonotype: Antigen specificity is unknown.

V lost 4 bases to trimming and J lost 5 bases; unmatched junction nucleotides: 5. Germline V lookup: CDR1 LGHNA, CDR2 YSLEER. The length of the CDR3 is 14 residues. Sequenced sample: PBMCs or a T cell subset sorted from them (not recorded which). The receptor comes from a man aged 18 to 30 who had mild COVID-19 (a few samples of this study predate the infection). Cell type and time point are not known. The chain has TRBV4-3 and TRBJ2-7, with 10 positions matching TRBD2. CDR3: CASSPSGTSDEQYF. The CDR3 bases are TGCGCCAGCAGCCCCTCCGGGACTAGCGACGAGCAGTACTTC.